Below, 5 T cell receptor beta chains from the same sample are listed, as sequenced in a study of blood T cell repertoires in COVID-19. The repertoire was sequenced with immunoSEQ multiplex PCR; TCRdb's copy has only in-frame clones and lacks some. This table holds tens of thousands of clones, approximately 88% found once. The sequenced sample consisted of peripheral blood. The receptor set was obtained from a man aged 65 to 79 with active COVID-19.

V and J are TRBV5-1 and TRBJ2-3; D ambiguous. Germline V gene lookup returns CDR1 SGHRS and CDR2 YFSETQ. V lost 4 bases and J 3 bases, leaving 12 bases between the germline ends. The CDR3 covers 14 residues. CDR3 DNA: TGCGCCAGCAGCGTGGCCCCCGGGACAGATACGCAGTATTTT. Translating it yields CASSVAPGTDTQYF.

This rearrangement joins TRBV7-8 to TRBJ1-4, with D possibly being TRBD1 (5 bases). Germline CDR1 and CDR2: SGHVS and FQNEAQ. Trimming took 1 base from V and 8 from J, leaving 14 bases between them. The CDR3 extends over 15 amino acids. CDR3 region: CASSLDRIINEKLFF. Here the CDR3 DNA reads TGTGCCAGCAGCTTAGACAGGATTATAAACGAAAAACTGTTTTTT.

In DNA form, the CDR3 reads TGTGCCAGCAGCCCGCAGTACAATGAGCAGTTCTTC. Protein sequence: CASSPQYNEQFF. The chain is built from TRBV5-6 and TRBJ2-1; no clear D gene. The germline V gene has CDR1 SGHDT and CDR2 YYEEEE. The ends were cut back, 4 bases at V and 4 bases at J, with 6 bases in the middle. The CDR3 contains 12 residues.

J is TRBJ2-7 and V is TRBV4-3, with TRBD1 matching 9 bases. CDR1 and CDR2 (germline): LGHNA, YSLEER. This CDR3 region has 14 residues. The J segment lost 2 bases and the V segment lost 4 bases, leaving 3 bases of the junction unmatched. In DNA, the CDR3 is TGCGCCAGCAGCCCCGGGACAGGGACCTACGAGCAGTACTTC. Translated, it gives CASSPGTGTYEQYF.

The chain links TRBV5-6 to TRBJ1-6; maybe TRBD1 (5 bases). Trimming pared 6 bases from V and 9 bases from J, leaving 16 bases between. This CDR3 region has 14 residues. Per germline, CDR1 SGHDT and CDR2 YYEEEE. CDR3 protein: CASKRGTASSPLHF. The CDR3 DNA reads TGTGCCAGCAAACGGGGGACCGCCAGTTCACCCCTCCACTTT.